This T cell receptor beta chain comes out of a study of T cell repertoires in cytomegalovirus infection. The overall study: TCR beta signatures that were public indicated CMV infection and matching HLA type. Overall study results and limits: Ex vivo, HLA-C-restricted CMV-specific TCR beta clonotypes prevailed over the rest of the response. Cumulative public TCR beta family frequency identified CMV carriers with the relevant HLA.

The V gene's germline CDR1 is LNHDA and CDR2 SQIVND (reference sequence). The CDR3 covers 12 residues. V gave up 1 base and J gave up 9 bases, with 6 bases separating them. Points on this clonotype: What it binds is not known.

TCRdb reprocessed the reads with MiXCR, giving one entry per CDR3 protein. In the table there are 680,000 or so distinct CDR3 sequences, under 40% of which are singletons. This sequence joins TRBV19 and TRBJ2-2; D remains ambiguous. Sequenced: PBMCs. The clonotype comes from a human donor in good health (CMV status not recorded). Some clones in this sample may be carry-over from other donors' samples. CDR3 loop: CASSIAFRELFF. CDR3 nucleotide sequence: TGTGCCAGTAGTATAGCGTTCCGGGAGCTGTTTTTT.